This T cell receptor beta chain was recorded in a study of cytomegalovirus exposure and HLA in healthy donors. Broader study findings: Associated with cytomegalovirus, according to the listing, were around 170 TCR beta chains. A few chains tied to CMV proved CMV antigen-specific in vitro.

The CDR3 sequence is 12 residues long. V lost 3 bases, J lost 6 bases, and 6 bases lay in between. From germline, CDR1 is SGHRS and CDR2 YFSETQ. Profiling relied on immunoSEQ multiplex PCR, and the TCRdb table lists in-frame clones only, not all of them. The sample yields 220,000 or so clones, over 75% seen once. This clone was picked up one time. The antigen is undetermined. The sample was PBMCs. The chain links TRBV5-1 to TRBJ2-2; D is uncertain. The receptor was derived from a woman in her late teens or twenties in good health and CMV-seropositive. CDR3: CASSYTSGELFF. The CDR3 DNA follows: TGCGCCAGCAGCTATACATCCGGGGAGCTGTTTTTT. Together with reference TRBV5-1 and TRBJ2-2, the CDR3 gives the full variable domain: KAGVTQTPRYLIKTRGQQVTLSCSPISGHRSVSWYQQTPGQGLQFLFEYFSETQRNKGNFPGRFSGRQFSNSRSEMNVSTLELGDSALYLCASSYTSGELFFGEGSRLTVL.